These T cell receptor beta chains were read from a single sample in a study of siplizumab effects on memory and regulatory T cells. This table comes from immunoSEQ multiplex PCR, and its TCRdb copy is limited to in-frame clones, with some not included. This sample yields about 94,000 clones, of which 94% are seen a single time; 0.3% belongs to the top ten. Sequencing was performed on non-Treg CD4+ T cells sorted from blood. The receptors derive from a human donor in good health. Each CDR3 is given with its conserved first and last residue. The D gene is left open where the match is weak. Part of the rows lack a size; the others show once, few, many or a class for expanded clones.

CDR3nt	CDR3aa	abundance	v_gene	d_gene	j_gene
TGTGCCAGCAGCTTACTCGATCAGCCCCAGCATTTT	CASSLLDQPQHF	.	TRBV5-6	.	TRBJ1-5
TGTGCCAGCAGCATAACCGGGACTAGCGGGCACTACGAGCAGTACTTC	CASSITGTSGHYEQYF	.	TRBV7-9	TRBD2	TRBJ2-7
TGTGCCAGCATTACAACGGCAGGGGCCGGCGGGGAGCTGTTTTTT	CASITTAGAGGELFF	once	TRBV7-2	.	TRBJ2-2
TGTGCTAGTGGTTTACGTGAGGGACTAGCGGGAGAATTCGATGACGCAGATACGCAGTATTTT	CASGLREGLAGEFDDADTQYF	once	TRBV12-5	TRBD2	TRBJ2-3
TGTGCCAGCAGCTTGGACAGTCGGAACGAGCAGTACTTC	CASSLDSRNEQYF	.	TRBV5-8	.	TRBJ2-7
TGTGCCCGCGGGCCGACAGCGGCGGGTGAGACCCAGTACTTC	CARGPTAAGETQYF	.	TRBV11-1	.	TRBJ2-5
TGTGCCAGCAGCTTAGCGGGGGGCAACGGTGGCTACACCTTC	CASSLAGGNGGYTF	.	TRBV7-2	.	TRBJ1-2
TGTGCCTGGAGCACGGGGGTCACCCCCTATGGCTACACCTTC	CAWSTGVTPYGYTF	.	TRBV30	.	TRBJ1-2
TGCAGCGTTGCCCGGGGGACCTACGAGCAGTACTTC	CSVARGTYEQYF	.	TRBV29-1	.	TRBJ2-7
TGTGCCAGCAGATTACTAGCGGGAGAAGTGTACGAGCAGTACTTC	CASRLLAGEVYEQYF	.	TRBV11-1	TRBD2	TRBJ2-7
TGTGCCAGCAGCCTCCCCGGCACAGATACGCAGTATTTT	CASSLPGTDTQYF	.	TRBV5-4	.	TRBJ2-3
TGTGCCAGCAGCTTAGGGGGGCCCCTTATCACAGATACGCAGTATTTT	CASSLGGPLITDTQYF	.	TRBV11-2	.	TRBJ2-3
TGTGCCAGCAGCCAAGGGCCTCAGGGGATCACAGATACGCAGTATTTT	CASSQGPQGITDTQYF	.	TRBV14	.	TRBJ2-3
TGCGCCAGCAGCCCCAGTTTCAGAGGACAACCACCCTACGAGCAGTACTTC	CASSPSFRGQPPYEQYF	.	TRBV4-1	.	TRBJ2-7
TGTGCCAGCAGTGAAGCAGTCGGGGACAATCAGCCCCAGCATTTT	CASSEAVGDNQPQHF	.	TRBV6-1	.	TRBJ1-5
TGTGCCAGCAGCTTAGATTCCTGGGGGCAGTCTAACTACGAGCAGTACTTC	CASSLDSWGQSNYEQYF	.	TRBV11-3	.	TRBJ2-7
TGCGCCAGCAGCCAAGAGCCCGGGGCGCTAGGAAACACCATATATTTT	CASSQEPGALGNTIYF	.	TRBV4-3	.	TRBJ1-3
TGTGCCAGTAGTATATGGGCAGGGCCTTACGAGCAGTACTTC	CASSIWAGPYEQYF	.	TRBV19	.	TRBJ2-7
TGTGCCAGCACCAAATCTGGACAGGGAATTGAAGCTTTCTTT	CASTKSGQGIEAFF	.	TRBV5-6	TRBD1	TRBJ1-1
TGCGCCAGCAGCGGGGGACAGATCTCTGGAAACACCATATATTTT	CASSGGQISGNTIYF	.	TRBV5-1	TRBD1	TRBJ1-3
TGTGCCACCAGCAGAGGTCCCAGCGGGGGGCTCAATGAGCAGTTCTTC	CATSRGPSGGLNEQFF	.	TRBV15	TRBD2	TRBJ2-1
TGTGCCACCCGTGGGACTAACTATGGCTACACCTTC	CATRGTNYGYTF	.	TRBV10-3	.	TRBJ1-2
TGTGCCAGCCGCCCCGAACTTGGGGGACAGGGAAAAAATAAGCAGTTCTTC	CASRPELGGQGKNKQFF	.	TRBV21-1	.	TRBJ2-1
TGTGCCAGCAGCTACTCCGGCGGGCAAGAGACCCAGTACTTC	CASSYSGGQETQYF	.	TRBV9	.	TRBJ2-5